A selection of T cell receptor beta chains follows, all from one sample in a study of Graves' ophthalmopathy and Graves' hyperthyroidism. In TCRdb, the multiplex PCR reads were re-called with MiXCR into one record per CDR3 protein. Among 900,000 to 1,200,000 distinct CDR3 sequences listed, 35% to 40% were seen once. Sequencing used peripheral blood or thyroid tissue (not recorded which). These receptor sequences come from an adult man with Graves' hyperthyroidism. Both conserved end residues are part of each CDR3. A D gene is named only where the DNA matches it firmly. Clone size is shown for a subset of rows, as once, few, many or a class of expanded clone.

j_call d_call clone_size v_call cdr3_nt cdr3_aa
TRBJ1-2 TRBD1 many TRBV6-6 TGTGCCAGCAGTCTCGGGACAGTCGGGGGCTATGGCTACACCTTC CASSLGTVGGYGYTF
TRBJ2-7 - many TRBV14 TGTGCCAGCAGCCACAGCCGCTACGAGCAGTACTTC CASSHSRYEQYF
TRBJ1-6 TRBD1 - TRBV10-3 TGTGCCATCAGACGGAAAACTCCGGGACAGGGGACCGATTCACCCCTCCACTTT CAIRRKTPGQGTDSPLHF
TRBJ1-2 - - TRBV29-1 TGCAGCGTTGACGGAGACGGTGAGGTTGGCTACACCTTC CSVDGDGEVGYTF
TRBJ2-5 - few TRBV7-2 TGTGCCAGCAGCTTAAACGGCGAGCAAGAGACCCAGTACTTC CASSLNGEQETQYF
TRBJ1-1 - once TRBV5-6 TGTGCCAGCAGTTGGTCAGGTCGGAACACTGAAGCTTTCTTT CASSWSGRNTEAFF
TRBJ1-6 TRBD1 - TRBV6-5 TGTGCCAGCAGTTACTCGGGACAGGGTAATTCACCCCTCCACTTT CASSYSGQGNSPLHF
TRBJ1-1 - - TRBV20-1 TGCAGGGCAATATGGGTGAACACTGAAGCTTTCTTT CRAIWVNTEAFF
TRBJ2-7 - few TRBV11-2 TGTGCCAGCAGCTTTCGATTAGGTACCTACGAGCAGTACTTC CASSFRLGTYEQYF
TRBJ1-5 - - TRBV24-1 TGTGCCACCAGCGTCAGCAGGGATGGTCAGCCCCAGCATTTT CATSVSRDGQPQHF
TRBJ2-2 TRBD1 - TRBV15 TGTGCCACCAGCAGCGGACAGGGGCGAGATAGCGGTAACACCGGGGAGCTGTTTTTT CATSSGQGRDSGNTGELFF
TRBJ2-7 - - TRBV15 TGTGCCACCAGCAGAGATGGAGTCGGCAGTCCCTACGAGCAGTACTTC CATSRDGVGSPYEQYF
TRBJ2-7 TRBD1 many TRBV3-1 TGTGCCAGCAGCAGAGGGACAGGGGAGGCCGAGCAGTACTTC CASSRGTGEAEQYF
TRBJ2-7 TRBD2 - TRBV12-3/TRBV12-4 TGTGCCAGCAGCCCCTCAGGGACTAGCACCTACGAGCAGTACTTC CASSPSGTSTYEQYF
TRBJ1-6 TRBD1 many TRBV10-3 TGTGCCATCAGCGACAGGGTGGATTCACCCCTCCACTTT CAISDRVDSPLHF
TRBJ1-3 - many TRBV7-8 TGTGCCAGCAGCTTACGACAGGCCACTGGAAACACCATATATTTT CASSLRQATGNTIYF
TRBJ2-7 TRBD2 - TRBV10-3 TGTGCCATCAGCGACTCAGGTAGCGGGAGTCCCACCTACGAGCAGTACTTC CAISDSGSGSPTYEQYF
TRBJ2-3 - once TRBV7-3 TGTGCCAGCAGCTACGACATACCAGGGATAGGTACAGATACGCAGTATTTT CASSYDIPGIGTDTQYF
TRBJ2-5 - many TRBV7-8 TGTGCCAGCAGCTTAGGGACTGATGGGACCCAGTACTTC CASSLGTDGTQYF
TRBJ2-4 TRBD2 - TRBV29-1 TGCAGCGCCCCACTAGCTAGCGGTTTAGTGTACTTC CSAPLASGLVYF
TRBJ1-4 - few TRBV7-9 TGTGCCAGCAGCTTAATCTTTGGAGTCAGGGGCCCAAATGAAAAACTGTTTTTT CASSLIFGVRGPNEKLFF
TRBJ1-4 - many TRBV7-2 TGTGCCAGCAGCTTCACTAATGAAAAACTGTTTTTT CASSFTNEKLFF
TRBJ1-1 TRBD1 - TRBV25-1 TGTGCCAGCAGCGAACCGACAGGGGTCAGCACTGGCACTGAAGCTTTCTTT CASSEPTGVSTGTEAFF
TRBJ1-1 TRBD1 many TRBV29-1 TGCAGCGTTCGCAACAGGGGTACGAACACTGAAGCTTTCTTT CSVRNRGTNTEAFF
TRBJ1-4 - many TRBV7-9 TGTGCCAGCAGCTTAGCCCAGGGGAGAGATGAAAAACTGTTTTTT CASSLAQGRDEKLFF
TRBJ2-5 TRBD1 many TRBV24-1 TGTGCCACCAGTGATGTCGAGACAGGGGGTGAAGGGGGAGAGACCCAGTACTTC CATSDVETGGEGGETQYF
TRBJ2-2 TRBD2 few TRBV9 TGTGCCAGCAGCGTAGAAGCTAGCGGGATTGCCGGGGAGCTGTTTTTT CASSVEASGIAGELFF
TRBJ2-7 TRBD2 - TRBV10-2 TGCGCCAGCAGTGCCGGACTAGCGGGAGGGCCGGGGCAGTACTTC CASSAGLAGGPGQYF
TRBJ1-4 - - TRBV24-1 TGTGCCACCAGTGATCCGACAGAGAATGAAAAACTGTTTTTT CATSDPTENEKLFF
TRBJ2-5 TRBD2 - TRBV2 TGTGCCAGCAGGCCTATAGCAGCGGGGGGGCAAGAGACCCAGTACTTC CASRPIAAGGQETQYF
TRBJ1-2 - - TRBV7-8 TGCGCCAGCAGCCAAGTGTTAGAATACTATGGCTACACCTTC CASSQVLEYYGYTF
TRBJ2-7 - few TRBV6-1 TGTGCCAGCAGTGAAGTCTTTCTTCGGGTCGAGCAGTACTTC CASSEVFLRVEQYF
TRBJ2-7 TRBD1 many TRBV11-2 TGTGCCAGCAGCTTAAGGCGACAAGCACAGGGGAACGAGCAGTACTTC CASSLRRQAQGNEQYF
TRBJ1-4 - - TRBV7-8 TGTGCCAGCAGCTTAGCTAGGACAACCGAAAAACTGTTTTTT CASSLARTTEKLFF
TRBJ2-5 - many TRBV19 TGTGCCAGTAGTGGTACGGCGAGACAAGAGACCCAGTACTTC CASSGTARQETQYF
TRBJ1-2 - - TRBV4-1 TGCGCCAGCAAGACAGTCTATGGCTACACCTTC CASKTVYGYTF
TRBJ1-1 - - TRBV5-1 TGCGCCAGCAGCTTGAAGTCCAGGGGCCAGAACACTGAAGCTTTCTTT CASSLKSRGQNTEAFF
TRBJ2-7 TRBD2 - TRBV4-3 TGCGCCAGCAGCCAAGACGTCGCGGGGGCCTACGAGCAGTACTTC CASSQDVAGAYEQYF
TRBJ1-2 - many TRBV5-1 TGCGCCAGCAGCTGGGTCGGGGTCCTTAACTATGGCTACACCTTC CASSWVGVLNYGYTF
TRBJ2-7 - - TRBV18 TGTGCCAGCTCGGAGGAGTCCTACGGGCAGTACTTC CASSEESYGQYF
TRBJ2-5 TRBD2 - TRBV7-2 TGTGCCAGCAGCTTATTAGCGGGAGAGCCACCCTCTGAAGAGACCCAGTACTTC CASSLLAGEPPSEETQYF
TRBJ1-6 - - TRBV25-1 TGTGCCAGCGGGGGTATGGGTGGCAATTCACCCCTCCACTTT CASGGMGGNSPLHF
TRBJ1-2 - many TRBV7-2 TGTGCCAGCAGCGGCACAGGGCTCTCTGGCTACACCTTC CASSGTGLSGYTF
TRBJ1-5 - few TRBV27 TGTGCCAGCAGTCCTGTCGGGGGTAGCAATCAGCCCCAGCATTTT CASSPVGGSNQPQHF
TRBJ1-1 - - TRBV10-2 TGTGCCAGCAGTCTTAGGTTCGCAGATGAAGCTTTCTTT CASSLRFADEAFF
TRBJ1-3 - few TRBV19 TGTGCCAGGAACGTCTGGCCCCCTGGAAACACCATATATTTT CARNVWPPGNTIYF
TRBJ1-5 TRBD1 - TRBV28 TGTGCCAGCAGTTTTCGGTGGACAGGGCTCCATCAGCCCCAGCATTTT CASSFRWTGLHQPQHF
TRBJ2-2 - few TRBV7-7 TGTGCCAGCAGCTCAGAAGTGGACCTCACCGCCGGGGAGCTGTTTTTT CASSSEVDLTAGELFF
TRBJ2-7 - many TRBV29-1 TGCAGCGTTGAGGGGATCCCGGGACAAGCCTACGAGCAGTACTTC CSVEGIPGQAYEQYF
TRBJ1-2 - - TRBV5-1 TGCGCCAGCAGCTCTAGGACTGTGGATGGCTACACCTTC CASSSRTVDGYTF
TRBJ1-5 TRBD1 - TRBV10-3 TGTGCCGTCAGTGAGTCGGGACAGGGCGGCAATCAGCCCCAGCATTTT CAVSESGQGGNQPQHF
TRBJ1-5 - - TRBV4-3 TGCGCCAGCAGCCAAGCGAGGGTGGATCAGCCCCAGCATTTT CASSQARVDQPQHF
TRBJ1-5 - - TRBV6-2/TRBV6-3 TGTGCCAGCAGCCTCAGGGAAGCGGTGCCCCAGCATTTT CASSLREAVPQHF